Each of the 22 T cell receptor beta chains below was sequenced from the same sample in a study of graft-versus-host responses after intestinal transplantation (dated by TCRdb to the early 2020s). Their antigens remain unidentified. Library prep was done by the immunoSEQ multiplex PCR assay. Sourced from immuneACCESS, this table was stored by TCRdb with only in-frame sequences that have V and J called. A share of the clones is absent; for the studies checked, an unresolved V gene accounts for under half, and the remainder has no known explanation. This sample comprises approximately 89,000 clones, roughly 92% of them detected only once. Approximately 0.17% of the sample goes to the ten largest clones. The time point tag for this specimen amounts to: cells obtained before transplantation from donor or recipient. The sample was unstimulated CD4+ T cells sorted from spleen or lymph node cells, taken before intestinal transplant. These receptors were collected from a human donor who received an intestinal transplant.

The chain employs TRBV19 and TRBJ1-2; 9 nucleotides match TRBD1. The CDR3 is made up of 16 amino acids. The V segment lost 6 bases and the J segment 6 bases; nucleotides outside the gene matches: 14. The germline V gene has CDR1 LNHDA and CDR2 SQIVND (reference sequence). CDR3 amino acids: CASRTTSTGGFDGYTF. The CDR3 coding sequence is TGTGCCAGTAGGACTACCTCGACAGGGGGTTTTGATGGCTACACCTTC. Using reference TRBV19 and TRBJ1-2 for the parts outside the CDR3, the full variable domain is DGGITQSPKYLFRKEGQNVTLSCEQNLNHDAMYWYRQDPGQGLRLIYYSQIVNDFQKGDIAEGYSVSREKKESFPLTVTSAQKNPTAFYLCASRTTSTGGFDGYTFGSGTRLTVV.

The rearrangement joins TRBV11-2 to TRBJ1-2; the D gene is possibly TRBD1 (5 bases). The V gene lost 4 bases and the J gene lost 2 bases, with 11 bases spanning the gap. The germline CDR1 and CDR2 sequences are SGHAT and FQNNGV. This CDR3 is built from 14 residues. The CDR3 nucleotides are TGTGCCAGCAGCTCAGTATCAGGGAACTATGGCTACACCTTC. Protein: CASSSVSGNYGYTF.

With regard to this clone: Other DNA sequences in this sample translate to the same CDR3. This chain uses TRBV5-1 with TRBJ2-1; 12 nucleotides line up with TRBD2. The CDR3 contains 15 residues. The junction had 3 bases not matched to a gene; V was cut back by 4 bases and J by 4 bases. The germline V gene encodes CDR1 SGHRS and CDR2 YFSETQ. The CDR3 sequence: CASSLTSGGYNEQFF. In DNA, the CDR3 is TGCGCCAGCAGCCTAACTAGCGGGGGGTACAATGAGCAGTTCTTC. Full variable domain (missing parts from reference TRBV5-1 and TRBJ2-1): KAGVTQTPRYLIKTRGQQVTLSCSPISGHRSVSWYQQTPGQGLQFLFEYFSETQRNKGNFPGRFSGRQFSNSRSEMNVSTLELGDSALYLCASSLTSGGYNEQFFGPGTRLTVL.

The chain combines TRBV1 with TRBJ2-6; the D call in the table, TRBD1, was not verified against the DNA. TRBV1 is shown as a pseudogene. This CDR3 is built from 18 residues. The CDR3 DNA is TGCACCAGCAGGGGGCAATGTTTGTGCACAAGTCGGGCCAACGTCCTGACTTTC. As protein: CTSRGQCLCTSRANVLTF.

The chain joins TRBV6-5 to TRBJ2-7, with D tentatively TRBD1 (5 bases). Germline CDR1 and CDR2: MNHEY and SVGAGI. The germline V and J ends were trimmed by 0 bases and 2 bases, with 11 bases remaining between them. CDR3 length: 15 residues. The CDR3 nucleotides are TGTGCCAGCAGTTACTCTAGGACACGGACCTACGAGCAGTACTTC. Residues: CASSYSRTRTYEQYF.

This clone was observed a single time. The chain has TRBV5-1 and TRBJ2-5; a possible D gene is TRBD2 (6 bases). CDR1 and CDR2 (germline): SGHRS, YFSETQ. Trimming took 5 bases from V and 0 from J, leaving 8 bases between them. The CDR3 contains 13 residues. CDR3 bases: TGCGCCAGCAGACGGGGGAACCAAGAGACCCAGTACTTC. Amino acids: CASRRGNQETQYF.

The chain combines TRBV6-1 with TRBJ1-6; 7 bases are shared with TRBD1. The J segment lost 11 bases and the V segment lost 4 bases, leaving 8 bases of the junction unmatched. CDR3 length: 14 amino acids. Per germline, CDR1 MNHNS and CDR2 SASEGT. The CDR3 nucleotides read TGTGCCAGCAGTGTAACAGGGGCAGTGACACCCCTCCACTTT. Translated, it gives CASSVTGAVTPLHF.

CDR3 sequence (DNA): TGTGCCAGCAGCTTCTCGGGACAGGGTATCCCCGGGGAGCTGTTTTTT. Its protein product is CASSFSGQGIPGELFF. The chain combines TRBV7-6 with TRBJ2-2; 9 nucleotides match TRBD1. Germline values: CDR1 SGHVS, CDR2 FNYEAQ. V lost 3 bases, J lost 6 bases, and 8 bases stayed unmatched. The CDR3 sequence is 16 residues long.

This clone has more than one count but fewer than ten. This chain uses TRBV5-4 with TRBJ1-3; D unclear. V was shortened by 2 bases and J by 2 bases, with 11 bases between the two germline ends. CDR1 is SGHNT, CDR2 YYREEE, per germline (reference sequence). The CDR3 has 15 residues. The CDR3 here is CASSFGGSPGNTIYF. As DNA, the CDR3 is TGTGCCAGCAGCTTTGGAGGTTCCCCTGGAAACACCATATATTTT. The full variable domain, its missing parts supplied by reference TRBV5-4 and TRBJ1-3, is ETGVTQSPTHLIKTRGQQVTLRCSSQSGHNTVSWYQQALGQGPQFIFQYYREEENGRGNFPPRFSGLQFPNYSSELNVNALELDDSALYLCASSFGGSPGNTIYFGEGSWLTVV.

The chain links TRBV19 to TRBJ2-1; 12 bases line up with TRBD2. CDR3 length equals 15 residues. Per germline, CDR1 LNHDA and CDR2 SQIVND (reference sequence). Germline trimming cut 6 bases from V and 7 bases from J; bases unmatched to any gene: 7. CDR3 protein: CASRSTSGRRNEQFF. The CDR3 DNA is TGTGCCAGTAGGTCTACTAGCGGGAGGAGGAATGAGCAGTTCTTC.

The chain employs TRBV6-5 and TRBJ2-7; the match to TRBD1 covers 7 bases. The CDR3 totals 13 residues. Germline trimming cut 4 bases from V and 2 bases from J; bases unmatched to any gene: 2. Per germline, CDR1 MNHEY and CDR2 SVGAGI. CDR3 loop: CASSFGTAYEQYF. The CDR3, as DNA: TGTGCCAGCAGTTTTGGGACAGCCTACGAGCAGTACTTC.

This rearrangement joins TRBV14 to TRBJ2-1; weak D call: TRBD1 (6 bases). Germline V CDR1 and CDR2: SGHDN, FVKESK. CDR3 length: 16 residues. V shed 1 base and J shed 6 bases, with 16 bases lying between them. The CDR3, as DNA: TGTGCCAGCAGCCAAGCTTCAGCAGGGGTTTTCAATGAGCAGTTCTTC. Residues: CASSQASAGVFNEQFF.

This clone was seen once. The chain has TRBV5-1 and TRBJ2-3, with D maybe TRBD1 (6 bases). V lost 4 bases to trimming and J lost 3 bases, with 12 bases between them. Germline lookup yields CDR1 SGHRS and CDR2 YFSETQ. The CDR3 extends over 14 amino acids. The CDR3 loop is CASSLDRRTDTQYF. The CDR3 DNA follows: TGCGCCAGCAGCCTAGACAGGAGAACAGATACGCAGTATTTT. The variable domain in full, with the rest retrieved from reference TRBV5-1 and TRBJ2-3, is KAGVTQTPRYLIKTRGQQVTLSCSPISGHRSVSWYQQTPGQGLQFLFEYFSETQRNKGNFPGRFSGRQFSNSRSEMNVSTLELGDSALYLCASSLDRRTDTQYFGPGTRLTVL.

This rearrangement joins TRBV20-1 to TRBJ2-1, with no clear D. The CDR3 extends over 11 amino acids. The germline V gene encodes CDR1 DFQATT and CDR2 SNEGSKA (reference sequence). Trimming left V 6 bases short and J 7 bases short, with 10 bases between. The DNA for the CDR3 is TGCAGTGCAACCGAGTTGAATGAGCAGTTCTTC. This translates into CSATELNEQFF.

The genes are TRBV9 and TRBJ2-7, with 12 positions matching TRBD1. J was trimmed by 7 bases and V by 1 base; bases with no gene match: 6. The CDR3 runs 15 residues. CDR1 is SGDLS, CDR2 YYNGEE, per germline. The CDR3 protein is CASSVTGQGAGEQYF. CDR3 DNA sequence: TGTGCCAGCAGCGTAACGGGACAGGGGGCGGGGGAGCAGTACTTC.

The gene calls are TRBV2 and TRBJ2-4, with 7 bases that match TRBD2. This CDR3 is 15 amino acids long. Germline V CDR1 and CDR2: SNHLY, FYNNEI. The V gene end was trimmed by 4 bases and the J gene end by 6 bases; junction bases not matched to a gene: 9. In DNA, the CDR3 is TGTGCCAGCAGTGTAGATAGCGGGCAAGTAAACATTCAGTACTTC. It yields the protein CASSVDSGQVNIQYF.

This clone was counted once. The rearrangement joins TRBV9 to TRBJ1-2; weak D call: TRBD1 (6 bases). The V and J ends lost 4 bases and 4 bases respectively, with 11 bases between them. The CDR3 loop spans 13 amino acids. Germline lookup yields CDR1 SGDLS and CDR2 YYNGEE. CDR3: CASSPGQSYGYTF. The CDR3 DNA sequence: TGTGCCAGCAGCCCCGGACAGAGCTATGGCTACACCTTC.

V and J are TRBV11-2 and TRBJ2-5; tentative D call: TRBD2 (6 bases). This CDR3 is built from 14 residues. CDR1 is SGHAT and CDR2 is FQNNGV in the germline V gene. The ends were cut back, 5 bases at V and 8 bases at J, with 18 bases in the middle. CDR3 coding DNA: TGTGCCAGCAGCCCACGACAGTCCGGGGGAACCCAGTACTTC. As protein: CASSPRQSGGTQYF. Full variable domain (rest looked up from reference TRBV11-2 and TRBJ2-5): EAGVAQSPRYKIIEKRQSVAFWCNPISGHATLYWYQQILGQGPKLLIQFQNNGVVDDSQLPKDRFSAERLKGVDSTLKIQPAKLEDSAVYLCASSPRQSGGTQYFGPGTRLLVL.

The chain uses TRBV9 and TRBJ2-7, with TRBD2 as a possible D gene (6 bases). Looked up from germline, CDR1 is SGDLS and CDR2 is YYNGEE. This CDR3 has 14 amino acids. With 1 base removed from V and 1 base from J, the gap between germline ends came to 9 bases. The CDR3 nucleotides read TGTGCCAGCAGCGTACTAGCGCTTTCCTACGAGCAGTACTTC. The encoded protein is CASSVLALSYEQYF. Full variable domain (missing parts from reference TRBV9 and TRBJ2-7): DSGVTQTPKHLITATGQRVTLRCSPRSGDLSVYWYQQSLDQGLQFLIQYYNGEERAKGNILERFSAQQFPDLHSELNLSSLELGDSALYFCASSVLALSYEQYFGPGTRLTVT.

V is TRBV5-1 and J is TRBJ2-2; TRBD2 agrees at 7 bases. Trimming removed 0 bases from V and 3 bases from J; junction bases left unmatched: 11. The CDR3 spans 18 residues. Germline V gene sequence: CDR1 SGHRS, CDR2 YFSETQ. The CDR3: CASSLAFMASGDTGELFF. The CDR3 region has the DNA TGCGCCAGCAGCTTGGCCTTCATGGCTAGCGGAGACACCGGGGAGCTGTTTTTT.

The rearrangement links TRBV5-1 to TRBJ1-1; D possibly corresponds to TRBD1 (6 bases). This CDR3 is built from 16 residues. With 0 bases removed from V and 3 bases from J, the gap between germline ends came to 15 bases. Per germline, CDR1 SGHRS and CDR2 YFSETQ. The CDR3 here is CASSLASGVGYTEAFF. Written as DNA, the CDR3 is TGCGCCAGCAGCTTGGCATCAGGGGTAGGATACACTGAAGCTTTCTTT.

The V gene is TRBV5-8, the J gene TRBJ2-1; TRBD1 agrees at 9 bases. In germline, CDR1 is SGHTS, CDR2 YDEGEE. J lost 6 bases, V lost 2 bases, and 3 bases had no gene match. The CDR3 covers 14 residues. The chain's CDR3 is CASSFDRGVNEQFF. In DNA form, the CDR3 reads TGTGCCAGCAGCTTCGACAGGGGGGTCAATGAGCAGTTCTTC.